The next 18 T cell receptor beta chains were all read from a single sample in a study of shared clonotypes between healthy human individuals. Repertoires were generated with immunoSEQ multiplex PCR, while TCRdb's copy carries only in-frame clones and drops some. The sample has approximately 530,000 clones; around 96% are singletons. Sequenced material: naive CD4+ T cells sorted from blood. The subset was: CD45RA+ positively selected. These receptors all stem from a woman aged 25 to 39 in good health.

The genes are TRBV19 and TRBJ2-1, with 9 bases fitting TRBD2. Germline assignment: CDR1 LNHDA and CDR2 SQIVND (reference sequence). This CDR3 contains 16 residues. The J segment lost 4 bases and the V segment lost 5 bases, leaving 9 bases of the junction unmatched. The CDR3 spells CASSSIGTSRYNEQFF. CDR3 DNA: TGTGCCAGTAGTTCTATCGGGACTAGCAGGTACAATGAGCAGTTCTTC.

CDR3: CASSPRLAGTYEQYF. The CDR3 DNA reads as TGTGCCAGCAGCCCCCGACTAGCGGGTACCTACGAGCAGTACTTC. V usage is TRBV11-2 and J usage is TRBJ2-7; 10 nucleotides agree with TRBD2. V lost 5 bases and J lost 2; bases outside the gene matches: 6. Germline CDR1 is SGHAT and CDR2 is FQNNGV. CDR3 length: 15 amino acids.

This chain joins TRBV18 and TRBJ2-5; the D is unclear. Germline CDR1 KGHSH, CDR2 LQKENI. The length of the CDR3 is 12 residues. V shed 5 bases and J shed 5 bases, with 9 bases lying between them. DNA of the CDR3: TGTGCCAGCTCATCAACGTTGGAGACCCAGTACTTC. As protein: CASSSTLETQYF. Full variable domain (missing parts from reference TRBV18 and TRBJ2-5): NAGVMQNPRHLVRRRGQEARLRCSPMKGHSHVYWYRQLPEEGLKFMVYLQKENIIDESGMPKERFSAEFPKEGPSILRIQQVVRGDSAAYFCASSSTLETQYFGPGTRLLVL.

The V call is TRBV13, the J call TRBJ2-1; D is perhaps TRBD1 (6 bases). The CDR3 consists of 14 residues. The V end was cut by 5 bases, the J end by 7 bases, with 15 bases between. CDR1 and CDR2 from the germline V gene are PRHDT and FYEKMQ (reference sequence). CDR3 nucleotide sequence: TGTGCCAGCAGCGACCTGACAGGAAGGAATGAGCAGTTCTTC. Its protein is CASSDLTGRNEQFF.

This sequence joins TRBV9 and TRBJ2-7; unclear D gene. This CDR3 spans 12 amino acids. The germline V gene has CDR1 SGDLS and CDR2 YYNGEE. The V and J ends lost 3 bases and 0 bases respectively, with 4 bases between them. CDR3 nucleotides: TGTGCCAGCAGCGCGAGCTCCTACGAGCAGTACTTC. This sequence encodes CASSASSYEQYF.

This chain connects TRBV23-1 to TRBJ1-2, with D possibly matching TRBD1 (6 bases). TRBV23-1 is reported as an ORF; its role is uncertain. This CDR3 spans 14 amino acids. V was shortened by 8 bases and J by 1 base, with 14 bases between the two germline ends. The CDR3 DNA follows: TGCGCCAGCTATCGAGGACAGCGTAACTATGGCTACACCTTC. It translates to CASYRGQRNYGYTF.

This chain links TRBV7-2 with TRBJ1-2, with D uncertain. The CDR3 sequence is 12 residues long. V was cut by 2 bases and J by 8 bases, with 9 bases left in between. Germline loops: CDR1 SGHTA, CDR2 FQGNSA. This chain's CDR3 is CASSLLGAGYTF. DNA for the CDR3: TGTGCCAGCAGCTTATTGGGAGCCGGCTACACCTTC. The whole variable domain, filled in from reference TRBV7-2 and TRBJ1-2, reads GAGVSQSPSNKVTEKGKDVELRCDPISGHTALYWYRQSLGQGLEFLIYFQGNSAPDKSGLPSDRFSAERTGGSVSTLTIQRTQQEDSAVYLCASSLLGAGYTFGSGTRLTVV.

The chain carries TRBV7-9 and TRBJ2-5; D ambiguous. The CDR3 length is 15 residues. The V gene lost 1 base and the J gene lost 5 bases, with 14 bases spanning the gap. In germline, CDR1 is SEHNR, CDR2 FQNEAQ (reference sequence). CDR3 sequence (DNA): TGTGCCAGCAGCTTAGTGGGCACCTCGGTGGAGACCCAGTACTTC. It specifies CASSLVGTSVETQYF.

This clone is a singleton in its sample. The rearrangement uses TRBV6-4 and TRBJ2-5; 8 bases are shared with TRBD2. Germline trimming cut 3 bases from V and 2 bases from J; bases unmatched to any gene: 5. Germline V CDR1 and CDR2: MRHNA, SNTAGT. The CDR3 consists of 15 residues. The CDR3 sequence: CASSEQGLEQETQYF. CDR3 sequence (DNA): TGTGCCAGCAGTGAGCAGGGACTAGAACAAGAGACCCAGTACTTC.

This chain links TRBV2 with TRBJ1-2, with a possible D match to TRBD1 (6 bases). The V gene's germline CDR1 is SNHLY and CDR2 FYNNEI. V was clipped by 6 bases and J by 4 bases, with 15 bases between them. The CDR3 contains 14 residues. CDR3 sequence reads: CASRRQVGLYGYTF. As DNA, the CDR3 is TGTGCCAGCAGACGACAGGTTGGACTCTATGGCTACACCTTC.

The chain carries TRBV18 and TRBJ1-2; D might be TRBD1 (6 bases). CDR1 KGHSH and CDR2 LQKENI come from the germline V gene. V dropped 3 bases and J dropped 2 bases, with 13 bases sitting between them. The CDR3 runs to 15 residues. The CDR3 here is CASSPRQVQNYGYTF. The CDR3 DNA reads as TGTGCCAGCTCACCCCGACAGGTTCAGAACTATGGCTACACCTTC.

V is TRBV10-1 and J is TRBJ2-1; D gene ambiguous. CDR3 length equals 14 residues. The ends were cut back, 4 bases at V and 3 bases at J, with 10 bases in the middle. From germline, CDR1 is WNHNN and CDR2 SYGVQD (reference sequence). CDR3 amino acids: CASSGLVRYNEQFF. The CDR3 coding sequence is TGCGCCAGCAGTGGGCTAGTACGCTACAATGAGCAGTTCTTC.

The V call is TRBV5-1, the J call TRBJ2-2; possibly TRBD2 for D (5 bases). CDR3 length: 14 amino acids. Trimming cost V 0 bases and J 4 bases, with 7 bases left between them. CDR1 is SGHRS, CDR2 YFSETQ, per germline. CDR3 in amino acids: CASSLVAGTGELFF. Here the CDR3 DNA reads TGCGCCAGCAGCTTGGTGGCGGGCACCGGGGAGCTGTTTTTT.

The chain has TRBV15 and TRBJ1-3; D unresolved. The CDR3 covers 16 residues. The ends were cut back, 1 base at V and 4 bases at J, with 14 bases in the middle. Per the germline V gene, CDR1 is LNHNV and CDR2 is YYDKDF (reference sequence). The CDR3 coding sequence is TGTGCCACCAGCAGAGGACGTGAGGGCACAGGAAACACCATATATTTT. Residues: CATSRGREGTGNTIYF. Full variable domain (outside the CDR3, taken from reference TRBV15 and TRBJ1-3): DAMVIQNPRYQVTQFGKPVTLSCSQTLNHNVMYWYQQKSSQAPKLLFHYYDKDFNNEADTPDNFQSRRPNTSFCFLDIRSPGLGDTAMYLCATSRGREGTGNTIYFGEGSWLTVV.

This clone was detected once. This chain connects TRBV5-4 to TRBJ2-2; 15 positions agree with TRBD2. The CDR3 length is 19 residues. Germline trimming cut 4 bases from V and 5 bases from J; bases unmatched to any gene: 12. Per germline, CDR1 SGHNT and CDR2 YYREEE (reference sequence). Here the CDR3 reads CASSPGLAGGLGSTGELFF. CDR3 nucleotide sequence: TGTGCCAGCAGCCCGGGACTAGCGGGAGGTCTCGGGTCTACCGGGGAGCTGTTTTTT.

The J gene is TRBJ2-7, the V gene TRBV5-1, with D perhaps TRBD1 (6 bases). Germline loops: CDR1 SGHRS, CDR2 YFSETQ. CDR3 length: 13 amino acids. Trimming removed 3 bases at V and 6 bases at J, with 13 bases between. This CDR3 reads CASSSHREGEQYF. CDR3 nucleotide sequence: TGCGCCAGCAGCTCCCACAGGGAAGGCGAGCAGTACTTC. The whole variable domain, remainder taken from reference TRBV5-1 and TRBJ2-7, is KAGVTQTPRYLIKTRGQQVTLSCSPISGHRSVSWYQQTPGQGLQFLFEYFSETQRNKGNFPGRFSGRQFSNSRSEMNVSTLELGDSALYLCASSSHREGEQYFGPGTRLTVT.

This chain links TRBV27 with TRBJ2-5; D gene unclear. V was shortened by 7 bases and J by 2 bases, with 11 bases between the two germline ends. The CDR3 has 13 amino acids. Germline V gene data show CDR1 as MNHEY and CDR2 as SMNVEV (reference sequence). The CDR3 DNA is TGTGCCAGCAAGTCTGCTGATCAAGAGACCCAGTACTTC. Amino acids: CASKSADQETQYF.

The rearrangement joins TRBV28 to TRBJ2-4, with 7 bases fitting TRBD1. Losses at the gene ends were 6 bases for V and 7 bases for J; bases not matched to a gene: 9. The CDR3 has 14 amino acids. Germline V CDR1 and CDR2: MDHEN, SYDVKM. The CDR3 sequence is CASRTPGQSNIQYF. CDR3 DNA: TGTGCCAGCAGGACTCCGGGACAGTCCAACATTCAGTACTTC.